The 24 T cell receptor beta chains in this list originate from one sample, sequenced in a study of response to subunit inactivated influenza vaccine. TCRdb reanalysed the RT-PCR reads using MiXCR and keeps one entry per CDR3 protein. The sample holds fewer than 800,000 distinct CDR3 sequences, around 14% seen once. The sequenced sample was PBMCs from blood, obtained less than 13 days after vaccination. Receptor source: a man aged 50 to 60 who received an inactivated influenza vaccine.

This clonotype was observed many times. V is TRBV15 and J is TRBJ2-1; D gene ambiguous. From germline, CDR1 is LNHNV and CDR2 YYDKDF (reference sequence). The CDR3 extends over 16 amino acids. Trimming took off 1 base at V and 0 bases at J, with 10 bases between the two ends. CDR3 coding DNA: TGTGCCACCAGCAGAGGATATTTGAGCTCCTACAATGAGCAGTTCTTC. Translated: CATSRGYLSSYNEQFF.

This chain connects TRBV6-1 to TRBJ2-7; D is unclear. In germline, CDR1 is MNHNS, CDR2 SASEGT. The CDR3 contains 12 residues. Trimming pared 1 base from V and 5 bases from J, leaving 6 bases between. The CDR3 here is CASSEGYHEQYF. Here the CDR3 DNA reads TGTGCCAGCAGTGAAGGGTATCACGAGCAGTACTTC.

This clonotype was recorded at least ten times. The V and J genes are TRBV7-8 and TRBJ2-7, with 12 bases fitting TRBD2. Germline CDR1 is SGHVS and CDR2 is FQNEAQ. Trimming took 1 base from V and 6 from J; bases not matched to a gene: 4. The CDR3 totals 15 residues. The CDR3 DNA reads as TGTGCCAGCAGCTTAGATCTAGCGGGGGGGCGCGAGCAGTACTTC. Protein product: CASSLDLAGGREQYF.

In DNA, the CDR3 is TGCAGCGTTGTAGGCGTAGCTAACTATGGCTACACCTTC. Encoded protein: CSVVGVANYGYTF. V is TRBV29-1 and J is TRBJ1-2; D call uncertain. This CDR3 has 13 amino acids. Trimming stripped 4 bases from V and 0 bases from J, with 9 bases between. From germline, CDR1 is SQVTM and CDR2 ANQGSEA.

The chain joins TRBV7-9 to TRBJ2-2, with a possible D match to TRBD2 (6 bases). Trimming pared 0 bases from V and 4 bases from J, leaving 15 bases between. Germline V gene sequence: CDR1 SEHNR, CDR2 FQNEAQ (reference sequence). The CDR3 runs to 17 residues. The CDR3 loop reads CASSLAAGIGVTGELFF. In nucleotides, the CDR3 is TGTGCCAGCAGCTTAGCGGCGGGGATCGGGGTCACCGGGGAGCTGTTTTTT.

The chain is built from TRBV24-1 and TRBJ2-6; D possibly corresponds to TRBD1 (5 bases). This CDR3 comprises 16 residues. CDR1 is KGHDR and CDR2 is SFDVKD in the germline V gene. The V gene lost 6 bases and the J gene lost 2 bases, with 13 bases spanning the gap. The CDR3 DNA follows: TGTGCCACCAGTAGGGCAGGGCCCGCTGGGGCCAACGTCCTGACTTTC. It is translated as CATSRAGPAGANVLTF.

This clonotype appeared a few times. The chain employs TRBV7-2 and TRBJ1-4; TRBD1 is a possible D gene (5 bases). The CDR3 runs to 15 residues. Trimming left V 2 bases short and J 0 bases short, with 7 bases between. From germline, CDR1 is SGHTA and CDR2 FQGNSA. DNA for the CDR3: TGTGCCAGCAGCTTATCGGGGGCAACTAATGAAAAACTGTTTTTT. Translated: CASSLSGATNEKLFF. Complete variable domain (other parts from reference TRBV7-2 and TRBJ1-4): GAGVSQSPSNKVTEKGKDVELRCDPISGHTALYWYRQSLGQGLEFLIYFQGNSAPDKSGLPSDRFSAERTGGSVSTLTIQRTQQEDSAVYLCASSLSGATNEKLFFGSGTQLSVL.

V gene TRBV5-5 combines with J gene TRBJ2-7, with 10 positions matching TRBD1. Losses at the gene ends were 1 base for V and 5 bases for J; bases not matched to a gene: 12. The CDR3 sequence is 17 residues long. Germline loops: CDR1 SGHKS, CDR2 YYEKEE (reference sequence). CDR3 DNA sequence: TGTGCCAGCAGCTTGCCACCGTCCGGGACAGGGGCTGACGAGCAGTACTTC. Protein sequence: CASSLPPSGTGADEQYF.

In this sample, this clonotype turned up a few times. The chain employs TRBV5-1 and TRBJ2-7; 11 bases match TRBD1. This CDR3 is built from 17 residues. J was trimmed by 7 bases and V by 3 bases; bases with no gene match: 15. Germline-derived CDR1 and CDR2 are SGHRS and YFSETQ. CDR3 DNA sequence: TGCGCCAGCAGCTCCCAACCCATGGACAGGGGGCGGTTGGAGCAGTACTTC. Amino acid sequence: CASSSQPMDRGRLEQYF.

This clonotype was counted a few times. The V gene is TRBV20-1, the J gene TRBJ2-1; tentatively, D is TRBD1 (6 bases). Germline CDR1 DFQATT, CDR2 SNEGSKA (reference sequence). The CDR3 spans 14 residues. V dropped 6 bases and J dropped 8 bases, with 20 bases sitting between them. CDR3 in DNA: TGCAGTGCGTATAGGGGGAGTCTCCCCCATGAGCAGTTCTTC. This encodes CSAYRGSLPHEQFF.

This chain joins TRBV7-2 and TRBJ2-2, with TRBD2 identical over 10 bases. V shed 2 bases and J 0 bases; nucleotides not matched to a gene: 0. CDR1 and CDR2 from the germline V gene are SGHTA and FQGNSA. There are 16 residues in the CDR3. CDR3 coding DNA: TGTGCCAGCAGCTTAACTAGCGGGACGAACACCGGGGAGCTGTTTTTT. The encoded protein is CASSLTSGTNTGELFF.

This clonotype was seen a handful of times. J is TRBJ1-4 and V is TRBV18; D remains ambiguous. V lost 6 bases and J lost 3, with 8 bases in between. The CDR3 runs to 13 residues. The germline gives CDR1 KGHSH, CDR2 LQKENI. The CDR3 bases are TGTGCCAGCTCCCCTCCGGCTAATGAAAAACTGTTTTTT. It specifies CASSPPANEKLFF.

V gene TRBV29-1 combines with J gene TRBJ2-7; D not resolved. This CDR3 contains 11 residues. Between the trimmed V and J ends, which lost 0 bases and 4 bases, there was a span of 4 bases. The V gene's germline CDR1 is SQVTM and CDR2 ANQGSEA. The CDR3 is CSVEEFYEQYF. The CDR3 nucleotides read TGCAGCGTTGAAGAGTTTTACGAGCAGTACTTC.

This chain connects TRBV19 to TRBJ2-1; TRBD2 aligns across 11 bases. The J segment lost 5 bases and the V segment lost 5 bases, leaving 5 bases of the junction unmatched. The CDR3 loop spans 15 amino acids. The germline V gene encodes CDR1 LNHDA and CDR2 SQIVND (reference sequence). The CDR3 region has the DNA TGTGCCAGTAGTGTACTAGCGGGGGATGACAATGAGCAGTTCTTC. It translates to CASSVLAGDDNEQFF. Based on the CDR3 plus reference TRBV19 and TRBJ2-1, the full variable domain is DGGITQSPKYLFRKEGQNVTLSCEQNLNHDAMYWYRQDPGQGLRLIYYSQIVNDFQKGDIAEGYSVSREKKESFPLTVTSAQKNPTAFYLCASSVLAGDDNEQFFGPGTRLTVL.

There are a few counts of this clonotype. This sequence joins TRBV9 and TRBJ2-2, with D perhaps assigned TRBD1 or TRBD2 (6 bases each). CDR1 is SGDLS, CDR2 YYNGEE, per germline. The CDR3 sequence is 15 residues long. Trimming pared 2 bases from V and 6 bases from J, leaving 14 bases between. CDR3 residues: CASSVGGGPSGELFF. The CDR3 DNA sequence: TGTGCCAGCAGCGTTGGTGGGGGGCCGTCCGGGGAGCTGTTTTTT.

The V gene is TRBV20-1, the J gene TRBJ2-5; 9 nucleotides agree with TRBD2. The CDR3 spans 15 residues. Germline lookup yields CDR1 DFQATT and CDR2 SNEGSKA (reference sequence). With 4 bases clipped from V and 7 bases from J, the junction kept 13 bases outside the gene matches. CDR3 sequence (DNA): TGCAGTGCTACAGCGGGGGGAGGTAGAAAGGCGACCCAGTACTTC. It yields the protein CSATAGGGRKATQYF.

This chain connects TRBV7-6 to TRBJ2-1; 14 bases map to TRBD2. The CDR3 totals 19 residues. Unmatched junction bases numbered 17, after V lost 4 bases and J lost 9 bases. Germline values: CDR1 SGHVS, CDR2 FNYEAQ. The CDR3: CASSYRTGTSGSIRGEQFF. CDR3 nucleotide sequence: TGTGCCAGCAGCTACCGAACCGGGACTAGCGGGAGCATTAGGGGTGAGCAGTTCTTC.

This sequence joins TRBV19 and TRBJ2-2, with TRBD1 as a possible D gene (6 bases). This CDR3 contains 16 residues. Trimming cost V 4 bases and J 6 bases, with 18 bases left between them. In germline, CDR1 is LNHDA, CDR2 SQIVND (reference sequence). CDR3 loop: CASSNPTGFFSGELFF. The CDR3 nucleotides are TGTGCCAGTAGTAACCCGACAGGTTTTTTTTCCGGGGAGCTGTTTTTT.

Only a few counts were recorded for this clonotype. The genes are TRBV4-1 and TRBJ1-2; no clear D. The CDR3 sequence is 13 residues long. Germline V gene lookup returns CDR1 MGHRA and CDR2 YSYEKL. With 1 base removed from V and 7 bases from J, the gap between germline ends came to 10 bases. CDR3 nucleotide sequence: TGCGCCAGCAGCCAAGTCGACCTTGGTGGCTACACCTTC. Translation gives CASSQVDLGGYTF.

The chain combines TRBV12-3 or TRBV12-4 with TRBJ2-5; tentatively, D is TRBD1 or TRBD2 (6 bases each). V was shortened by 1 base and J by 5 bases, with 17 bases between the two germline ends. CDR3 size: 16 residues. CDR3 protein: CASSLVSTVGGETQYF. Here the CDR3 DNA reads TGTGCCAGCAGTTTAGTTTCCACGGTAGGGGGGGAGACCCAGTACTTC.

This clonotype appeared a few times. The chain is built from TRBV11-2 and TRBJ2-7; TRBD2 matches 8 bases. In germline, CDR1 is SGHAT, CDR2 FQNNGV. The CDR3 sequence is 18 residues long. V lost 3 bases, J lost 0 bases, and 13 bases stayed unmatched. CDR3 residues: CASSLGLGQRLSSYEQYF. For the CDR3, the DNA is TGTGCCAGCAGCTTGGGACTAGGACAACGACTTAGCTCCTACGAGCAGTACTTC.

Notes on this clonotype: This may come from a read error, since a much larger clone is one base off. J is TRBJ2-2 and V is TRBV6-5; D is possibly TRBD1 (6 bases). The CDR3 consists of 16 residues. Per the germline V gene, CDR1 is MNHEY and CDR2 is SVGAGI. The CDR3 nucleotides are TGTTCCAGCAGTTACTTTGGGGGCGCAGGCACCGGGGAGCTGTTTTTT. Protein: CSSSYFGGAGTGELFF.

The chain carries TRBV7-2 and TRBJ2-1, with D perhaps TRBD1 (8 bases). Trimming took 2 bases from V and 0 from J, leaving 11 bases between them. The CDR3 sequence is 16 residues long. CDR1 is SGHTA and CDR2 is FQGNSA in the germline V gene. For the CDR3, the DNA is TGTGCCAGCAGCTTACACAGGGGGGGCTCCTACAATGAGCAGTTCTTC. Residues: CASSLHRGGSYNEQFF. Using reference TRBV7-2 and TRBJ2-1 for the parts outside the CDR3, the full variable domain is GAGVSQSPSNKVTEKGKDVELRCDPISGHTALYWYRQSLGQGLEFLIYFQGNSAPDKSGLPSDRFSAERTGGSVSTLTIQRTQQEDSAVYLCASSLHRGGSYNEQFFGPGTRLTVL.

This chain connects TRBV5-1 to TRBJ1-2; the match to TRBD1 covers 12 bases. CDR3 length equals 15 residues. Unmatched junction bases numbered 6, after V lost 1 base and J lost 8 bases. Germline V gives CDR1 SGHRS, CDR2 YFSETQ. CDR3 sequence: CASSLMGQGASGYTF. The CDR3 region has the DNA TGCGCCAGCAGCTTGATGGGACAGGGGGCGAGCGGCTACACCTTC.